This T cell receptor beta chain appears in the sequencing data of a study of shared clonotypes between healthy human individuals. Cells designated naive CD8 were CD45RO-negative and were positively selected for CCR7, with terminally differentiated effector memory CD45RA+ cells excluded. The donors were adults (healthy and HIV-negative) with no recent acute infections or vaccinations. Generated by immunoSEQ multiplex PCR, the TCRdb table keeps only in-frame clones and is missing some. This sample has fewer than 1 million clones, with about 96% found just once. Remarks on this clone: What it binds is not known.

Study-wide results and caveats: Against clonotypes common to all four donors, non-shared ones had lower generation probabilities.

The CDR3 has 14 amino acids. Trimming removed 9 bases from V and 3 bases from J, with 16 bases in between. Germline V lookup: CDR1 WSHSY, CDR2 SAAADI. The rearrangement joins TRBV10-2 to TRBJ2-3; D is undetermined. Source material: naive CD8+ T cells sorted from blood. The TCR originated in a man aged 25 to 45 in good health. CDR3: CASSPGPRTDTQYF. CDR3 nucleotides: TGCGCCAGTTCCCCGGGCCCCAGGACAGATACGCAGTATTTT.